This T cell receptor (beta chain) was sequenced for a study of T-cell memory formation after mild COVID-19. As for the study in general: TCR clusters were largely donor specific.

Sample barcodes and UMIs were carried by the TCR alpha and TCR beta cDNA libraries that 5'RACE generated with constant-segment primers. A single record per CDR3 protein comes from TCRdb applying MiXCR to the 5' RACE reads. In the table there are tens of thousands of distinct CDR3 sequences, approximately 15% of which are singletons. The ends were cut back, 4 bases at V and 8 bases at J, with 9 bases in the middle. This CDR3 has 13 residues. Notes on this clonotype: What it binds is not known.

Notes on the study in general: Certain responding clones were present in pre-infection memory, suggesting participation of cross-reactive memory.

The source of this sequence is an adult woman who had mild COVID-19 (a few samples of this study predate the infection). Cell type and time point are not known. This chain links TRBV12-3 or TRBV12-4 with TRBJ1-6, with D unclear. The sequencing sample was made of PBMCs or a T cell subset sorted from them (not recorded which). The CDR3 protein is CASSSKGYSPLHF. As DNA, the CDR3 is TGTGCCAGCAGTTCCAAGGGCTATTCACCCCTCCACTTT.